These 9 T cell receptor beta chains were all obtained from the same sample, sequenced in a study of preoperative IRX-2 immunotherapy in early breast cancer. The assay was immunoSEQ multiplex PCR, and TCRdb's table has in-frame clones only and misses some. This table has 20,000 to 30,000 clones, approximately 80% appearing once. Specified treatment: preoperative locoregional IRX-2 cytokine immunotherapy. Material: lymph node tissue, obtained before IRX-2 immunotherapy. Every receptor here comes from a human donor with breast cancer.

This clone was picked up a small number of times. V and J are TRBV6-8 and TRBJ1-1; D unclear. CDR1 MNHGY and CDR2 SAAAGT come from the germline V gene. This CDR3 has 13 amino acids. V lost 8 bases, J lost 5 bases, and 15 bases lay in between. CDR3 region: CASDDSLGTEAFF. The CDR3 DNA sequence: TGTGCCAGCGATGACTCCCTCGGTACTGAAGCTTTCTTT.

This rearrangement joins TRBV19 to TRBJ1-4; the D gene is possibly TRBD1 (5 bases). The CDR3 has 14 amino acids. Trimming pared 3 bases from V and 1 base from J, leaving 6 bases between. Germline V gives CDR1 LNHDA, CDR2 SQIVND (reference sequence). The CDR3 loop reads CASSIQGTNEKLFF. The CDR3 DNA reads TGTGCCAGTAGTATTCAGGGAACTAATGAAAAACTGTTTTTT. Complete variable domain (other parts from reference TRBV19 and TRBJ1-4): DGGITQSPKYLFRKEGQNVTLSCEQNLNHDAMYWYRQDPGQGLRLIYYSQIVNDFQKGDIAEGYSVSREKKESFPLTVTSAQKNPTAFYLCASSIQGTNEKLFFGSGTQLSVL.

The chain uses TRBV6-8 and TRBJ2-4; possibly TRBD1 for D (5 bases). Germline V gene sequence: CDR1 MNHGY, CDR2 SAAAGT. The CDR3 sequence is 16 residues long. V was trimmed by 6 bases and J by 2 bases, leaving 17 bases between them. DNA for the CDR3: TGTGCCAGCAGCCCCTGGACACCCGGGTCCAAAAACATTCAGTACTTC. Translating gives CASSPWTPGSKNIQYF.

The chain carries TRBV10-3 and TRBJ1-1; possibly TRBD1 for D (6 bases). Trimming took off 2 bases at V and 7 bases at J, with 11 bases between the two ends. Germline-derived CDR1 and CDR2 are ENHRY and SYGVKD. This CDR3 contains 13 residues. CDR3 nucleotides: TGTGCCATCAGTGAGGACAGGTTGGGTGAAGCTTTCTTT. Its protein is CAISEDRLGEAFF.

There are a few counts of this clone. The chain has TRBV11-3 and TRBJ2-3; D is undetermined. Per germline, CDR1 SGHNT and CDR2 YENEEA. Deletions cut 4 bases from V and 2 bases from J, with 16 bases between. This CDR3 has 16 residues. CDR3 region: CASSSPVNQATDTQYF. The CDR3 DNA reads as TGTGCCAGCAGCTCCCCTGTGAACCAAGCCACAGATACGCAGTATTTT.

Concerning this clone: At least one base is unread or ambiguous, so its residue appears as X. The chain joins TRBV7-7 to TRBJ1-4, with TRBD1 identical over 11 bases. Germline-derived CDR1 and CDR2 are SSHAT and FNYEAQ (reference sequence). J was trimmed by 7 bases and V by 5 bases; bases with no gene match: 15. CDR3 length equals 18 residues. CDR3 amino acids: CASSQIXGQGAIGEKLFF. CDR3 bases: TGTGCCAGCAGCCAAATCRACGGACAGGGGGCGATCGGTGAAAAACTGTTTTTT.

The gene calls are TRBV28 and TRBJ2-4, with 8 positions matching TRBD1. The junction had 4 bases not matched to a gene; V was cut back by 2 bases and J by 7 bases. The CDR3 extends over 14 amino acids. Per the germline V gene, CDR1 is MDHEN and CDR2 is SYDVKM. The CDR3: CASSLGTGGNIQYF. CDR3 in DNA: TGTGCCAGCAGTTTAGGGACAGGAGGCAACATTCAGTACTTC.

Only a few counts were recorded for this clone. CDR3 sequence reads: CASSLEGVAKNIQYF. CDR3 sequence (DNA): TGTGCCAGCAGCTTAGAGGGGGTGGCCAAAAACATTCAGTACTTC. This sequence joins TRBV11-3 and TRBJ2-4; either TRBD1 or TRBD2 may supply D (5 bases each). Germline V gene lookup returns CDR1 SGHNT and CDR2 YENEEA. Trimming took off 0 bases at V and 1 base at J, with 7 bases between the two ends. The CDR3 extends over 15 amino acids.

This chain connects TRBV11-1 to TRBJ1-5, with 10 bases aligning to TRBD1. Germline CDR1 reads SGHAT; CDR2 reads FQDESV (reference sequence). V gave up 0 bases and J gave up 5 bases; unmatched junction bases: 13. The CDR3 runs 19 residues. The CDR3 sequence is CASSLARISGTGVYQPQHF. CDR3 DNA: TGTGCCAGCAGCTTAGCGAGGATTTCTGGGACAGGGGTTTATCAGCCCCAGCATTTT.